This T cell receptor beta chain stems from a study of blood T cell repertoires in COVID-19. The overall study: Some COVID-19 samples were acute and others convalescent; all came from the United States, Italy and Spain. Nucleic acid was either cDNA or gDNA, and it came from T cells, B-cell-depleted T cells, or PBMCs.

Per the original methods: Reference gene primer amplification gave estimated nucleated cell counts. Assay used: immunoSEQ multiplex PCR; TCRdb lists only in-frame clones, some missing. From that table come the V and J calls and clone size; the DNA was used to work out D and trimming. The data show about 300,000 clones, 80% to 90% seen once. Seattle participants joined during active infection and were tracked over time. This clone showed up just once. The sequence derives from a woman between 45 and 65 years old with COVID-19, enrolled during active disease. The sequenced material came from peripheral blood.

Written as DNA, the CDR3 is TGTGCCAGCAGACCCCACCGGACAGGGAGTGATGAAAAACTGTTTTTT. As protein: CASRPHRTGSDEKLFF. The chain couples TRBV6-6 to TRBJ1-4; 8 bases line up with TRBD1. From germline, CDR1 is MNHNY and CDR2 SVGAGI (reference sequence). CDR3 length: 16 residues. The V segment lost 6 bases and the J segment 6 bases; nucleotides outside the gene matches: 12.